The 8 T cell receptor beta chains below come from one sample, sequenced in a study of shared clonotypes between healthy human individuals. Repertoires were generated with immunoSEQ multiplex PCR, while TCRdb's copy carries only in-frame clones and drops some. This table has about 300,000 clones, about 74% appearing once. Sequencing was done on a sample of memory CD4+ T cells sorted from blood. The subset here: CD45RA-negative fraction. Every receptor here comes from a young man in good health.

The V call is TRBV6-6, the J call TRBJ2-1; possibly TRBD2 for D (6 bases). This CDR3 has 14 residues. Per germline, CDR1 MNHNY and CDR2 SVGAGI (reference sequence). V dropped 7 bases and J dropped 1 base, with 11 bases sitting between them. CDR3 amino acids: CASTLGGSYNEQFF. The CDR3 DNA follows: TGTGCCAGCACCCTTGGGGGGTCCTACAATGAGCAGTTCTTC.

The chain has TRBV7-9 and TRBJ1-6; D might be TRBD1 (6 bases). Trimming shortened V by 2 bases and J by 9 bases, and 11 bases separated the two germline ends. The germline CDR1 and CDR2 sequences are SEHNR and FQNEAQ (reference sequence). CDR3 size: 14 residues. CDR3 sequence reads: CASSLPGAGSPLHF. As DNA, the CDR3 is TGTGCCAGCAGCTTACCAGGGGCGGGTTCACCCCTCCACTTT. The full variable domain, rest sourced from reference TRBV7-9 and TRBJ1-6, is DTGVSQNPRHKITKRGQNVTFRCDPISEHNRLYWYRQTLGQGPEFLTYFQNEAQLEKSRLLSDRFSAERPKGSFSTLEIQRTEQGDSAMYLCASSLPGAGSPLHFGNGTRLTVT.

The V call is TRBV5-4, the J call TRBJ1-1; no definite D call. Germline-derived CDR1 and CDR2 are SGHNT and YYREEE (reference sequence). This CDR3 spans 14 amino acids. Between the trimmed V and J ends, which lost 3 bases and 1 base, there was a span of 10 bases. The CDR3 DNA reads TGTGCCAGCAGCTCCCCAATTGAGAACACTGAAGCTTTCTTT. It is translated as CASSSPIENTEAFF.

This clone was picked up a small number of times. The chain joins TRBV28 to TRBJ1-1; D is unresolved. V was clipped by 3 bases and J by 7 bases, with 18 bases between them. This CDR3 is 15 amino acids long. The V gene's germline CDR1 is MDHEN and CDR2 SYDVKM. DNA for the CDR3: TGTGCCAGCAGTTTCGGGGTCCTAGGGCTCGGTGAAGCTTTCTTT. This translates into CASSFGVLGLGEAFF.

This clone showed up just once. The chain recombines TRBV6-5 with TRBJ2-2, with no clear D. The CDR3 has 16 residues. Germline CDR1 reads MNHEY; CDR2 reads SVGAGI. The V and J ends lost 0 bases and 4 bases respectively, with 12 bases between them. The CDR3 DNA follows: TGTGCCAGCAGTTACTCCCCCTTTGCCGGCACCGGGGAGCTGTTTTTT. Translation gives CASSYSPFAGTGELFF.

V gene TRBV6-5 combines with J gene TRBJ2-1, with 7 bases lining up with TRBD1. J was trimmed by 4 bases and V by 5 bases; bases with no gene match: 5. Germline CDR1 MNHEY, CDR2 SVGAGI. This CDR3 region has 14 residues. CDR3 protein: CASSHPGQYNEQFF. CDR3 DNA sequence: TGTGCCAGCAGTCACCCGGGACAGTACAATGAGCAGTTCTTC.

A single count supports this clone. The chain is built from TRBV5-5 and TRBJ2-7; D gene uncertain. There are 12 residues in the CDR3. The V end was cut by 6 bases, the J end by 5 bases, with 12 bases between. Germline lookup yields CDR1 SGHKS and CDR2 YYEKEE (reference sequence). CDR3 sequence reads: CASTLHPHEQYF. The CDR3 DNA is TGTGCCAGCACCCTACATCCCCACGAGCAGTACTTC.

This chain uses TRBV7-2 with TRBJ2-5; D perhaps matches TRBD1 (5 bases). In germline, CDR1 is SGHTA, CDR2 FQGNSA. This CDR3 is built from 12 residues. With 5 bases removed from V and 5 bases from J, the gap between germline ends came to 9 bases. The CDR3 protein is CASSQHRETQYF. The CDR3 DNA is TGTGCCAGCAGCCAGCACAGGGAGACCCAGTACTTC.